This T cell receptor beta chain was observed in a study of a mutant IDH1 vaccine in newly diagnosed glioma. Clones were read by immunoSEQ multiplex PCR, and TCRdb kept only the in-frame ones, dropping some. The repertoire holds about 75,000 clones, 75% to 95% seen once, with approximately 0.58% in the top ten. This CDR3 contains 11 residues. Germline V gene lookup returns CDR1 SSHAT and CDR2 FNYEAQ (reference sequence). The sample's time point: week 5, during vaccination. Topical imiquimod was applied with each vaccine dose, which held 300 ug of mutant IDH1 20-mer peptide. Diagnosis in the donors showed new WHO grade 3 or 4 astrocytomas that were IDH1-mutant and ATRX-lost. Concerning this clone: What it recognizes is unknown. An end of the junction does not agree with germline; a read error may underlie this.

The chain recombines TRBV7-7 with TRBJ2-7; D unclear. The sequences come from PBMCs, collected from a glioma patient whose treatment included an IDH1 peptide vaccine. This receptor was identified in a woman between 45 and 65 years old with glioma. For the CDR3, the DNA is TGTGCTAGCAGCCCTACCCGGGAGCAGTACTTC. Its translation is CASSPTREQYF.